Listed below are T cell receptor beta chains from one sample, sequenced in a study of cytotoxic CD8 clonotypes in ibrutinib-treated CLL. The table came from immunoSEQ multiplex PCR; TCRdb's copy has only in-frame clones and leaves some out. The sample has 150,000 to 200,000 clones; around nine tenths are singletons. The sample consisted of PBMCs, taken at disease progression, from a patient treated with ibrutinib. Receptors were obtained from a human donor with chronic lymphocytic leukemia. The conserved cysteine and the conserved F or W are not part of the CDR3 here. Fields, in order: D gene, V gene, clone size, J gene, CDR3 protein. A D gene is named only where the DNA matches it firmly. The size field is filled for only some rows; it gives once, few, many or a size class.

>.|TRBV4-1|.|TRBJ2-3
ASSQALLGVGDTQY
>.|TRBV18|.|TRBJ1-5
ASSSPGQPQH
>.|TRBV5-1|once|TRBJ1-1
ASSLEAGSYPEAF
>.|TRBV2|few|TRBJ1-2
ASSALGGPNYGYT
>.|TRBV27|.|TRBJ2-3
ASRRTGLVQTDTQY
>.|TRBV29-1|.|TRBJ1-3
SVDGGRGAGNTIY
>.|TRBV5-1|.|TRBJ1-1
ASSLAQNTEAF
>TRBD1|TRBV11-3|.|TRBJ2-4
ASSSGQGATKNIQY
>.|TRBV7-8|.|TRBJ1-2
ASSSIAGRTNYGYT
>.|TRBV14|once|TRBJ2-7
ASSLTWYEQY
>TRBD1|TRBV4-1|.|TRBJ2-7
ASSQIGTGGSYEQY
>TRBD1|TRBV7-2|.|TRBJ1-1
ASSFTGGAVNTEAF
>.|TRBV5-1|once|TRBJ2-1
ASSLELPRNEQF
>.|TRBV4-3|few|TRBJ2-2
ASSQDQGGRELF
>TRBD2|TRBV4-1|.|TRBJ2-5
ASSPPTSTGSGTQY
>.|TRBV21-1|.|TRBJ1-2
ASSKAGEYYGYT
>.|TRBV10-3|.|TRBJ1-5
ATSGTGNQPQH
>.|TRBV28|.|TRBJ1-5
ATQGVYSNQPQH
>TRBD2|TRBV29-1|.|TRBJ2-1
SVGPGLAGNNEQF